The 3 T cell receptor beta chains below all came from one sample that was sequenced in a study of blood T cell repertoires in COVID-19. The repertoire was sequenced with immunoSEQ multiplex PCR; TCRdb's copy has only in-frame clones and lacks some. Counted here are about 110,000 clones, over 65% occurring once; the ten biggest clones make up about 2%. What was sequenced was peripheral blood. These receptors came from a woman between 40 and 55 years old with acute or convalescent COVID-19.

This clone was detected a few times. For the CDR3, the DNA is TGTGCCAGCAGTTACTCGCAGTCCAGGTTTGCCTACGAGCAGTACTTC. Its protein product is CASSYSQSRFAYEQYF. The gene calls are TRBV6-5 and TRBJ2-7; D call uncertain. CDR3 length: 16 residues. Germline lookup yields CDR1 MNHEY and CDR2 SVGAGI. The germline V and J ends were trimmed by 0 bases and 2 bases, with 14 bases remaining between them.

The chain couples TRBV6-1 to TRBJ2-5; 9 bases match TRBD2. Germline CDR1 and CDR2: MNHNS and SASEGT. This CDR3 spans 18 amino acids. J gave up 1 base and V 3 bases, and 12 bases lay outside the gene matches. CDR3 bases: TGTGCCAGCAGTGATAGACTAGCGGTGACGACGGGCCAAGAGACCCAGTACTTC. Its protein product is CASSDRLAVTTGQETQYF.

V and J are TRBV5-6 and TRBJ1-6; 8 bases fit TRBD1. J gave up 2 bases and V 2 bases, and 6 bases lay outside the gene matches. Germline-derived CDR1 and CDR2 are SGHDT and YYEEEE. The CDR3 runs to 17 residues. CDR3 region: CASSFDRGGTYNSPLHF. CDR3 DNA: TGTGCCAGCAGCTTCGACAGGGGTGGAACCTATAATTCACCCCTCCACTTT.